The rows below give T cell receptor beta chains drawn from one sample of a study of shared clonotypes between healthy human individuals. Measured with immunoSEQ multiplex PCR; TCRdb has only the in-frame clones, and not every one. The data hold fewer than 3 million clones, with about 90% observed a single time. The source material was naive CD4+ T cells from PBMCs. The receptors shown here come from a man between 18 and 35 years old in good health. Some clones in this sample may be carry-over from other donors' samples. CDR3s include the opening cysteine and the closing phenylalanine or tryptophan. Fields, in order: D gene, V gene, J gene, clone size, CDR3 protein, CDR3 DNA. D genes are given only for firm matches. Clone size is stated in some rows and not others, as once, few, many or a class when expanded.

D: NA
V: TRBV30
J: TRBJ1-1
size: NA
CDR3: CAWSLPPSNTEAFF
DNA: TGTGCCTGGTCCCTCCCCCCTTCGAACACTGAAGCTTTCTTT

D: TRBD2
V: TRBV7-9
J: TRBJ2-3
size: NA
CDR3: CASSLSGGPFTDTQYF
DNA: TGTGCCAGCAGCTTATCGGGGGGGCCCTTCACAGATACGCAGTATTTT

D: NA
V: TRBV9
J: TRBJ1-5
size: few
CDR3: CASSPGLYQPQHF
DNA: TGTGCCAGCAGCCCGGGCCTTTATCAGCCCCAGCATTTT

D: NA
V: TRBV5-1
J: TRBJ1-6
size: NA
CDR3: CASSLPGDNSPLHF
DNA: TGCGCCAGCAGCTTGCCAGGGGATAATTCACCCCTCCACTTT

D: NA
V: TRBV7-9
J: TRBJ2-5
size: once
CDR3: CASSPSTETQYF
DNA: TGTGCCAGCAGCCCAAGCACAGAGACCCAGTACTTC

D: TRBD1
V: TRBV29-1
J: TRBJ2-3
size: NA
CDR3: CSVDGQGGDTQYF
DNA: TGCAGCGTTGATGGACAGGGGGGAGATACGCAGTATTTT

D: NA
V: TRBV27
J: TRBJ2-5
size: NA
CDR3: CASSHRYRASQETQYF
DNA: TGTGCCAGCAGCCACCGGTACAGGGCAAGCCAGGAGACCCAGTACTTC

D: NA
V: TRBV5-4
J: TRBJ1-5
size: NA
CDR3: CASSGGGTQPQHF
DNA: TGTGCCAGCAGCGGAGGGGGGACTCAGCCCCAGCATTTT

D: NA
V: TRBV7-2
J: TRBJ1-1
size: NA
CDR3: CASSLGRTGTEAFF
DNA: TGTGCCAGCAGCTTAGGTCGGACGGGAACTGAAGCTTTCTTT

D: TRBD2
V: TRBV7-3
J: TRBJ2-2
size: NA
CDR3: CASSLGTSSGELFF
DNA: TGTGCCAGCAGCTTAGGGACTAGTTCCGGGGAGCTGTTTTTT

D: NA
V: TRBV30
J: TRBJ2-7
size: once
CDR3: CAWCLHSYEQYF
DNA: TGTGCCTGGTGCCTACACTCCTACGAGCAGTACTTC

D: TRBD1
V: TRBV5-1
J: TRBJ2-7
size: NA
CDR3: CASSSGGPGQVVSYEQYF
DNA: TGCGCCAGCAGCTCCGGAGGCCCGGGACAGGTTGTCTCCTACGAGCAGTACTTC

D: TRBD2
V: TRBV4-1
J: TRBJ2-2
size: NA
CDR3: CASSQGLAGAGELFF
DNA: TGCGCCAGCAGCCAGGGACTAGCGGGAGCCGGGGAGCTGTTTTTT

D: TRBD1
V: TRBV5-5
J: TRBJ1-5
size: NA
CDR3: CASSRWTGNNQPQHF
DNA: TGTGCCAGCAGCCGATGGACAGGGAACAATCAGCCCCAGCATTTT

D: TRBD1
V: TRBV18
J: TRBJ2-6
size: NA
CDR3: CASSPTDRGGANVLTF
DNA: TGTGCCAGCTCACCGACGGACAGGGGAGGGGCCAACGTCCTGACTTTC

D: NA
V: TRBV15
J: TRBJ2-5
size: NA
CDR3: CATSRDPGRQETQYF
DNA: TGTGCCACCAGCAGAGACCCCGGCAGACAAGAGACCCAGTACTTC

D: NA
V: TRBV28
J: TRBJ2-3
size: NA
CDR3: CASSPPQTDTQYF
DNA: TGTGCCAGCAGTCCCCCCCAGACAGATACGCAGTATTTT

D: NA
V: TRBV14
J: TRBJ2-7
size: NA
CDR3: CASSPEVRVSEYEQYF
DNA: TGTGCCAGCAGCCCTGAGGTCCGGGTTAGTGAGTACGAGCAGTACTTC

D: NA
V: TRBV4-1
J: TRBJ2-2
size: once
CDR3: CASEPRGGVKAFANTGELFF
DNA: TGCGCCAGCGAGCCAAGAGGGGGGGTGAAAGCCTTTGCGAACACCGGGGAGCTGTTTTTT

D: NA
V: TRBV5-6
J: TRBJ1-1
size: NA
CDR3: CASSLLSGGKDTEAFF
DNA: TGTGCCAGCAGCTTGTTGTCCGGGGGCAAGGACACTGAAGCTTTCTTT

D: TRBD2
V: TRBV25-1
J: TRBJ2-1
size: NA
CDR3: CASCGGRAELGPFF
DNA: TGTGCCAGCTGCGGCGGGAGGGCCGAGTTGGGTCCGTTCTTC

D: NA
V: TRBV5-1
J: TRBJ1-2
size: NA
CDR3: CASTSGGPNYGYTF
DNA: TGCGCCAGCACCTCGGGGGGCCCTAACTATGGCTACACCTTC

D: NA
V: TRBV4-3
J: TRBJ2-5
size: NA
CDR3: CASSLRLGYQETQYF
DNA: TGCGCCAGCAGCCTCCGCCTTGGGTACCAAGAGACCCAGTACTTC

D: NA
V: TRBV18
J: TRBJ2-7
size: NA
CDR3: CASSPPGGLLGEQYF
DNA: TGTGCCAGCTCACCACCCGGGGGACTGCTTGGGGAGCAGTACTTC

D: TRBD1
V: TRBV7-2
J: TRBJ1-2
size: NA
CDR3: CASSPGTGLANYGYTF
DNA: TGTGCCAGCAGCCCCGGGACAGGCCTAGCTAACTATGGCTACACCTTC

D: TRBD2
V: TRBV18
J: TRBJ2-7
size: NA
CDR3: CASSSGLAGQGYEQYF
DNA: TGTGCCAGCTCAAGCGGACTAGCGGGACAGGGGTACGAGCAGTACTTC

D: NA
V: TRBV19
J: TRBJ2-2
size: NA
CDR3: CASSMYTLNTGELFF
DNA: TGTGCCAGTAGTATGTACACGCTGAACACCGGGGAGCTGTTTTTT

D: NA
V: TRBV6-4
J: TRBJ2-3
size: NA
CDR3: CASSDRGSIRGNTDTQYF
DNA: TGTGCCAGCAGTGACAGGGGTTCGATTCGAGGGAACACAGATACGCAGTATTTT

D: NA
V: TRBV18
J: TRBJ2-1
size: NA
CDR3: CASSPWRGRDEQFF
DNA: TGTGCCAGCTCACCTTGGAGGGGCCGCGATGAGCAGTTCTTC

D: NA
V: TRBV30
J: TRBJ2-1
size: NA
CDR3: CAWSPPPYYLNEQFF
DNA: TGTGCCTGGAGTCCGCCCCCATATTACCTCAATGAGCAGTTCTTC

D: NA
V: TRBV7-3
J: TRBJ2-3
size: NA
CDR3: CASSPRELTTQYF
DNA: TGTGCCAGCAGCCCTCGAGAGCTTACTACGCAGTATTTT

D: NA
V: TRBV28
J: TRBJ2-7
size: NA
CDR3: CASSLVRGREQYF
DNA: TGTGCCAGCAGTTTGGTCCGGGGCAGGGAGCAGTACTTC

D: NA
V: TRBV5-1
J: TRBJ2-7
size: NA
CDR3: CASSLPQGGGYEQYF
DNA: TGCGCCAGCAGCTTGCCCCAGGGAGGGGGCTACGAGCAGTACTTC

D: TRBD2
V: TRBV19
J: TRBJ2-7
size: few
CDR3: CASRGGNSYEQYF
DNA: TGTGCCAGTAGGGGAGGGAACTCCTACGAGCAGTACTTC

D: NA
V: TRBV2
J: TRBJ2-7
size: NA
CDR3: CASSSSTGRTYEQYF
DNA: TGTGCCAGCAGTTCATCGACAGGCCGGACCTACGAGCAGTACTTC

D: TRBD2
V: TRBV5-1
J: TRBJ2-1
size: NA
CDR3: CASSWISGISDNEQFF
DNA: TGCGCCAGCAGCTGGATTAGCGGGATATCCGACAATGAGCAGTTCTTC

D: TRBD1
V: TRBV5-4
J: TRBJ2-7
size: NA
CDR3: CASSLGGGSVNYEQYF
DNA: TGTGCCAGCAGCTTGGGAGGGGGCAGCGTAAACTACGAGCAGTACTTC

D: NA
V: TRBV6-5
J: TRBJ1-3
size: few
CDR3: CASSLTSGNTIYF
DNA: TGTGCCAGCAGCCTCACCTCTGGAAACACCATATATTTT

D: NA
V: TRBV11-2
J: TRBJ2-1
size: NA
CDR3: CASSSITGKLTYNEQFF
DNA: TGTGCCAGCAGTTCAATTACAGGGAAGTTAACCTACAATGAGCAGTTCTTC

D: NA
V: TRBV5-4
J: TRBJ2-5
size: NA
CDR3: CASSLSLVQETQYF
DNA: TGTGCCAGCAGCTTGTCCCTAGTACAAGAGACCCAGTACTTC

D: NA
V: TRBV9
J: TRBJ2-7
size: NA
CDR3: CASSGSGAENEQYF
DNA: TGTGCCAGCAGCGGGTCGGGGGCGGAAAACGAGCAGTACTTC

D: NA
V: TRBV28
J: TRBJ1-4
size: NA
CDR3: CASSLVNEKLFF
DNA: TGTGCCAGCAGTTTGGTTAATGAAAAACTGTTTTTT

D: NA
V: TRBV28
J: TRBJ1-3
size: NA
CDR3: CASSLRSGSQRNTIYF
DNA: TGTGCCAGCAGTTTACGCTCCGGGTCCCAAAGAAACACCATATATTTT

D: NA
V: TRBV20-1
J: TRBJ1-1
size: NA
CDR3: CSSRGITEAFF
DNA: TGCAGCTCGAGGGGGATCACTGAAGCTTTCTTT

D: TRBD2
V: TRBV5-1
J: TRBJ2-5
size: NA
CDR3: CASSLLAGQETQYF
DNA: TGCGCCAGCAGCTTATTAGCGGGCCAAGAGACCCAGTACTTC

D: NA
V: TRBV6-1
J: TRBJ2-4
size: NA
CDR3: CASSDFLIAKNIQYF
DNA: TGTGCCAGCAGTGACTTTCTGATAGCCAAAAACATTCAGTACTTC

D: TRBD1
V: TRBV28
J: TRBJ1-2
size: NA
CDR3: CASSFPGQVNYGYTF
DNA: TGTGCCAGCAGTTTCCCGGGACAGGTGAACTATGGCTACACCTTC

D: TRBD1
V: TRBV5-1
J: TRBJ2-7
size: NA
CDR3: CASSPSGTGFRGASSSYEQYF
DNA: TGCGCCAGCAGCCCGTCCGGGACAGGGTTTCGAGGGGCGTCATCCTCCTACGAGCAGTACTTC

D: NA
V: TRBV18
J: TRBJ1-4
size: NA
CDR3: CASSPSGGYLDEKLFF
DNA: TGTGCCAGCTCACCGTCCGGAGGGTATTTGGATGAAAAACTGTTTTTT

D: NA
V: TRBV14
J: TRBJ1-2
size: NA
CDR3: CASSQLPFNYGYTF
DNA: TGTGCCAGCAGCCAACTACCCTTTAACTATGGCTACACCTTC

D: TRBD1
V: TRBV5-1
J: TRBJ2-7
size: once
CDR3: CASSLESGTASYEQYF
DNA: TGCGCCAGCAGCTTGGAATCCGGGACAGCTTCCTACGAGCAGTACTTC

D: NA
V: TRBV13
J: TRBJ1-1
size: NA
CDR3: CASSPIASRTAEAFF
DNA: TGTGCCAGCAGCCCCATCGCCAGCCGAACAGCTGAAGCTTTCTTT